Listed below are T cell receptor beta chains from one sample, sequenced in a study of shared clonotypes between healthy human individuals. TCRdb's copy holds only in-frame clones and misses some; the assay was immunoSEQ multiplex PCR. This sample has some 2,100,000 clones, with about 94% found just once. The sequencing sample was made of naive CD4+ T cells sorted from blood. The receptors originated from a man aged 18 to 29 in good health. Both conserved end residues are part of each CDR3. D genes are given only for firm matches. Not every row has a clone size; where given, it reads once, few, many or a size class.

J gene,D gene,V gene,clone size,CDR3 DNA,CDR3 protein
TRBJ1-2,.,TRBV28,.,TGTGCCAGCAGTTTATTGGCCAGGAACTATGGCTACACCTTC,CASSLLARNYGYTF
TRBJ2-7,TRBD2,TRBV30,once,TGTGCCTGGTCCCAGCGGGACTACGAGCAGTACTTC,CAWSQRDYEQYF
TRBJ2-4,.,TRBV18,.,TGTGCCAGCTCACCGAAAGAGAACATTCAGTACTTC,CASSPKENIQYF
TRBJ2-5,.,TRBV6-5,.,TGTGCCAGCGGACGGGACCAAGAGACCCAGTACTTC,CASGRDQETQYF
TRBJ2-1,.,TRBV6-1,.,TGTGCCAGCAGTGAACTTTACCAGGGCTACAATGAGCAGTTCTTC,CASSELYQGYNEQFF
TRBJ2-2,.,TRBV19,.,TGTGCCAGTGGAATAGGGGCCGGGGAGCTGTTTTTT,CASGIGAGELFF
TRBJ2-1,TRBD2,TRBV5-1,.,TGCGCCAGCAGCCCTGAGGCGGGGGACCTCTACAATGAGCAGTTCTTC,CASSPEAGDLYNEQFF
TRBJ2-2,TRBD1,TRBV18,.,TGTGCCAGCTCCCAGGACAGGGTGGACACCGGGGAGCTGTTTTTT,CASSQDRVDTGELFF
TRBJ1-2,.,TRBV6-5,.,TGTGCCAGCAGTTACGCGAGGGAGCTAAACTATGGCTACACCTTC,CASSYARELNYGYTF
TRBJ1-6,.,TRBV2,.,TGTGCCAGCAGTTACCGGGGGGGGAATTCACCCCTCCACTTT,CASSYRGGNSPLHF
TRBJ2-1,.,TRBV19,.,TGTGCCAGTAGTATTGCGCGGGGCAATGAGCAGTTCTTC,CASSIARGNEQFF
TRBJ2-1,.,TRBV5-1,.,TGCGCCAGCAGCTTGGGTGAAGCGGCCTACAATGAGCAGTTCTTC,CASSLGEAAYNEQFF
TRBJ2-7,.,TRBV20-1,.,TGCAGTGCTAGTCTGGCTGACGAGCAGTACTTC,CSASLADEQYF
TRBJ2-1,.,TRBV2,.,TGTGCCAGCATAGAACTGAGCTCCTACAATGAGCAGTTCTTC,CASIELSSYNEQFF
TRBJ2-7,.,TRBV29-1,.,TGCAGCGTTGAAGTAACGACGTACGAGCAGTACTTC,CSVEVTTYEQYF
TRBJ2-7,.,TRBV5-4,.,TGTGCCAGCAGCCACATCGGAACCGGGGCCTACGAGCAGTACTTC,CASSHIGTGAYEQYF
TRBJ2-7,.,TRBV9,.,TGTGCCAGCAGCTCGCCCAGGGAGTCCTACGAGCAGTACTTC,CASSSPRESYEQYF
TRBJ1-2,.,TRBV2,once,TGTGCCAGCAGTGAAAAAGGCTATGGCTACACCTTC,CASSEKGYGYTF
TRBJ2-6,.,TRBV10-3,.,TGTGCCTCATCATTGGGCCCCCCACGCCCTGGGGCCAACGTCCTGACTTTC,CASSLGPPRPGANVLTF
TRBJ1-1,TRBD1,TRBV29-1,.,TGCAGCGGCTCCAGGGACAGACTATTGAACACTGAAGCTTTCTTT,CSGSRDRLLNTEAFF
TRBJ1-1,TRBD1,TRBV5-1,.,TGCGCCAGCAGCTTGGAAATGACAGGGAGCACTGAAGCTTTCTTT,CASSLEMTGSTEAFF
TRBJ2-7,.,TRBV14,.,TGTGCCAGCAGCCAAGGAGGGTTTTTCTACGAGCAGTACTTC,CASSQGGFFYEQYF
TRBJ2-1,.,TRBV2,.,TGTGCCAGCAGTGAGGGATCGACTAGTACTGAGCAGTTCTTC,CASSEGSTSTEQFF
TRBJ1-4,.,TRBV28,.,TGTGCCAGCAACCCCGGGGGCAGAAATGAAAAACTGTTTTTT,CASNPGGRNEKLFF
TRBJ1-2,.,TRBV28,.,TGTGCCAGCAGGACAGGACACTATGGCTACACCTTC,CASRTGHYGYTF
TRBJ2-3,.,TRBV18,.,TGTGCCAGCTCACCACGGGTCACAGATACGCAGTATTTT,CASSPRVTDTQYF
TRBJ2-5,TRBD2,TRBV9,.,TGTGCCAGCAGCGAGACTAGCGGGTACCAAGAGACCCAGTACTTC,CASSETSGYQETQYF
TRBJ2-3,TRBD2,TRBV11-3,.,TGTGCCAGCAGCTTCACTAGCGGGACCGCGGCAGATACGCAGTATTTT,CASSFTSGTAADTQYF
TRBJ1-3,.,TRBV7-8,.,TGTGCCAGCAGCTTAGATTTACGTCACTCTGGAAACACCATATATTTT,CASSLDLRHSGNTIYF
TRBJ2-7,.,TRBV27,.,TGTGCCAGCAGTTTCCAGGGAGGATACTACGAGCAGTACTTC,CASSFQGGYYEQYF
TRBJ2-7,TRBD2,TRBV11-2,.,TGTGCCAGCCCTAGCGGGCTAACCTACGAGCAGTACTTC,CASPSGLTYEQYF
TRBJ2-2,.,TRBV10-3,once,TGTGCCATCAGTACAAGGGCGGGCGCCGGGGAGCTGTTTTTT,CAISTRAGAGELFF
TRBJ2-3,.,TRBV2,.,TGTGCCAGCACCCCGACAGGCTACACAGATACGCAGTATTTT,CASTPTGYTDTQYF
TRBJ1-5,.,TRBV28,.,TGTGCCAGCAGTTCCCCAACGACCGGGACCTCAAGTCAGCCCCAGCATTTT,CASSSPTTGTSSQPQHF
TRBJ1-1,.,TRBV25-1,.,TGTGCCAGCAGTGGCAACAGGTTCACTGAAGCTTTCTTT,CASSGNRFTEAFF
TRBJ1-3,.,TRBV10-3,few,TGTGCCACCATCAGGGAATCCATATATTTT,CATIRESIYF
TRBJ1-2,.,TRBV7-2,few,TGTGCCAGCAGCGTAACAACGGGCATCTCCTATGGCTACACCTTC,CASSVTTGISYGYTF
TRBJ1-3,.,TRBV7-2,.,TGTGCCAGCAGCTTATCCTACGGAAACACCATATATTTT,CASSLSYGNTIYF
TRBJ2-3,TRBD2,TRBV5-1,once,TGCGCCAGCAGCTTGTCCCCGGTCGGCGGGAGGCCCACAGATACGCAGTATTTT,CASSLSPVGGRPTDTQYF
TRBJ2-1,.,TRBV28,.,TGTGCCAGCAGCCCCATAGGGGCGAGCTCCTACAATGAGCAGTTCTTC,CASSPIGASSYNEQFF
TRBJ2-3,.,TRBV18,few,TGTGCCAGCTCACCACCGGGGACAGATACGCAGTATTTT,CASSPPGTDTQYF
TRBJ2-1,TRBD1,TRBV2,.,TGTGCCAGCACCGAGACAGGGAGTCCCTACAATGAGCAGTTCTTC,CASTETGSPYNEQFF
TRBJ2-1,.,TRBV10-3,.,TGTGCCATCAGTGATGGAGGGACCTCCTACAATGAGCAGTTCTTC,CAISDGGTSYNEQFF
TRBJ2-4,.,TRBV30,.,TGTGCCTGGACCCGACTGACCCAAACCAAAAACATTCAGTACTTC,CAWTRLTQTKNIQYF
TRBJ2-7,TRBD1,TRBV18,.,TGTGCCAGCTCAGCTAACAGGGGGCAGGACGAGCAGTACTTC,CASSANRGQDEQYF
TRBJ2-7,TRBD1,TRBV18,.,TGTGCCAGCTCACCACCGGGACAGTCCTACGAGCAGTACTTC,CASSPPGQSYEQYF
TRBJ2-7,.,TRBV2,once,TGTGCCAGCAGCGGTCTTGACTACGAGCAGTACTTC,CASSGLDYEQYF
TRBJ1-3,.,TRBV5-1,.,TGCGCCAGCAGCTTGGGGACATCAGGAAACACCATATATTTT,CASSLGTSGNTIYF
TRBJ1-6,TRBD1,TRBV9,.,TGTGCCAGCAGCGTAGGGGGACAGGGAGATTCACCCCTCCACTTT,CASSVGGQGDSPLHF
TRBJ1-3,.,TRBV30,.,TGTGCCTGGAGAGGGGGTCGGGGGAGCTCTGGAAACACCATATATTTT,CAWRGGRGSSGNTIYF
TRBJ2-7,.,TRBV21-1,.,TGTGCCAGGGCATACGAGCAGTACTTC,CARAYEQYF